This T cell receptor beta chain was found in a study of blood T cell repertoires in COVID-19. Here immunoSEQ multiplex PCR was the method, and the copy in TCRdb shows in-frame clones only, minus some. The sample has about 83,000 clones; about 82% are singletons. The V end lost 4 bases, the J end lost 3 bases, and 13 bases lay between the germline ends. This CDR3 is built from 15 residues. Germline CDR1 and CDR2: SGHRS and YFSETQ. This sequence originates from an elderly woman in a cohort sampled during active or convalescent COVID-19. The sequenced material came from peripheral blood. The rearrangement joins TRBV5-1 to TRBJ1-4; possible D gene TRBD1, 6 bases. In DNA, the CDR3 is TGCGCCAGCAGCGCAAGGACAGCTTCTAATGAAAAACTGTTTTTT. Amino acids: CASSARTASNEKLFF.